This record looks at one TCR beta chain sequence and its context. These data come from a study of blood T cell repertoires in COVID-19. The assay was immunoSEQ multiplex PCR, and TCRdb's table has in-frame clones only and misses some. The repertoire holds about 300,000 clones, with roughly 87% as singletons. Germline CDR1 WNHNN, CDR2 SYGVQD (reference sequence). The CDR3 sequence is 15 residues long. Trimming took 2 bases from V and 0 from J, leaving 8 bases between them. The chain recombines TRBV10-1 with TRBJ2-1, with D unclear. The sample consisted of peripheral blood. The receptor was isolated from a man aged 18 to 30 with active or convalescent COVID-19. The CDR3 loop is CASSEVPSSYNEQFF. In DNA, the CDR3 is TGCGCCAGCAGTGAGGTCCCTAGCTCCTACAATGAGCAGTTCTTC.